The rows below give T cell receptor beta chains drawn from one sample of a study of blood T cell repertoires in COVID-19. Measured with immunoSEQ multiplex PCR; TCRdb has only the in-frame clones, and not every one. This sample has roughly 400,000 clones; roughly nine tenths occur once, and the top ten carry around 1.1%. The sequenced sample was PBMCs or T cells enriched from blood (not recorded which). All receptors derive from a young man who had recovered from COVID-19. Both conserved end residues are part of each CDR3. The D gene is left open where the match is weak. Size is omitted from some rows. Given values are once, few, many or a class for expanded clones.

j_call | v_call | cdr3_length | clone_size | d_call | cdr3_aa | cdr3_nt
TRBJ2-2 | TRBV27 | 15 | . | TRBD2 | CASRLAGAHTGELFF | TGTGCCAGCAGGTTAGCGGGAGCTCACACCGGGGAGCTGTTTTTT
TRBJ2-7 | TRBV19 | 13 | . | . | CASSSDRQYEQYF | TGTGCCAGTAGTAGCGATCGACAATACGAGCAGTACTTC
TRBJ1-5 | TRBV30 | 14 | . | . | CAWTLAGSNQPQHF | TGTGCCTGGACACTGGCGGGGAGCAATCAGCCCCAGCATTTT
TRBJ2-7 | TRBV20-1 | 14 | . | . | CSASFGRVYDEQYF | TGCAGTGCTAGTTTCGGCAGGGTGTACGACGAGCAGTACTTC
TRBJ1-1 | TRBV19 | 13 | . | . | CASSIQVNTEAFF | TGTGCCAGTAGCATACAGGTGAACACTGAAGCTTTCTTT
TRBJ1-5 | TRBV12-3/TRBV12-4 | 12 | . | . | CASTKLRQPQHF | TGTGCCAGCACCAAACTACGGCAGCCCCAGCATTTT
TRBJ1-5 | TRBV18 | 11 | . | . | CASSLNQPQHF | TGTGCCAGCTCACTAAATCAGCCCCAGCATTTT
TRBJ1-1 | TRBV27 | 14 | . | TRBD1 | CASRRDRGNTEAFF | TGTGCCAGCAGAAGAGACAGGGGGAACACTGAAGCTTTCTTT
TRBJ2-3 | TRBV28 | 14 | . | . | CASTYLRSEDTQYF | TGTGCCAGCACCTACCTAAGATCTGAAGATACGCAGTATTTT
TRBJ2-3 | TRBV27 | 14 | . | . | CASSFPGGTDTQYF | TGTGCCAGCAGTTTTCCAGGGGGCACAGATACGCAGTATTTT
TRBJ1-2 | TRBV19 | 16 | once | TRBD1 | CASSVRDRGPNYGYTF | TGTGCCAGTAGTGTCCGGGACAGGGGGCCGAACTATGGCTACACCTTC
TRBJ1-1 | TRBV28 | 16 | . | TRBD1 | CASRRAGQGRDTEAFF | TGTGCCAGCAGACGTGCCGGACAGGGAAGGGACACTGAAGCTTTCTTT
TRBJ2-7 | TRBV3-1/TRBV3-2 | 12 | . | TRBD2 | CATSSGLYEQYF | TGTGCCACCTCTAGCGGCTTGTACGAGCAGTACTTC
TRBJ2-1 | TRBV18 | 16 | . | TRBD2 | CASSAGRAGGLDEQFF | TGTGCCAGCTCCGCCGGAAGGGCGGGAGGGCTTGATGAGCAGTTCTTC
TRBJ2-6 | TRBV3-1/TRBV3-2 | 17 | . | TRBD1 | CASSHRSGGSGANVLTF | TGTGCCAGCAGCCACAGATCAGGGGGTTCTGGGGCCAACGTCCTGACTTTC
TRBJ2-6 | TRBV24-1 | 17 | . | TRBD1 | CATSDVTGVSGANVLTF | TGTGCCACCAGTGATGTGACAGGGGTATCTGGGGCCAACGTCCTGACTTTC
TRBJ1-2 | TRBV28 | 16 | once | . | CASRGYFGQPNYGYTF | TGTGCCAGCAGGGGGTATTTCGGACAGCCTAACTATGGCTACACCTTC
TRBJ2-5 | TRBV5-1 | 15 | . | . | CASSRVRGFQETQYF | TGCGCCAGCAGCCGCGTGAGGGGGTTCCAAGAGACCCAGTACTTC
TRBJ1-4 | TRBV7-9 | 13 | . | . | CASSYLGTEKLFF | TGTGCCAGCAGCTACCTAGGAACTGAAAAACTGTTTTTT
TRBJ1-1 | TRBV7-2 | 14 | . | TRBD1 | CASTVMTGVTEAFF | TGTGCCAGCACCGTCATGACAGGGGTTACTGAAGCTTTCTTT
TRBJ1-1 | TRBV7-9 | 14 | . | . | CASSQNRVPREAFF | TGTGCCAGCAGTCAAAACAGGGTCCCACGGGAAGCTTTCTTT
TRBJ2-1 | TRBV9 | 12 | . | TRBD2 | CASSVAAGVPFF | TGTGCCAGCAGCGTAGCAGCGGGGGTGCCCTTCTTC
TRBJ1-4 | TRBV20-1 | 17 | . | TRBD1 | CSASAFAGQAPNEKLFF | TGCAGTGCTAGTGCTTTTGCGGGACAGGCGCCTAATGAAAAACTGTTTTTT
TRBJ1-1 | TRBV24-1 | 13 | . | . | CATSSAGISEAFF | TGTGCCACCAGTTCCGCCGGGATTTCTGAAGCTTTCTTT
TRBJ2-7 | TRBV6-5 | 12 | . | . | CASRARGAEQYF | TGTGCCAGCAGAGCCAGGGGTGCCGAGCAGTACTTC
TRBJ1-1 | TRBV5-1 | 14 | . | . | CATSRGGMNTEAFF | TGCGCCACCTCGAGGGGGGGCATGAACACTGAAGCTTTCTTT
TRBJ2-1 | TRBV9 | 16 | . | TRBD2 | CASSVTGTSGNNEQFF | TGTGCCAGCAGCGTGACCGGGACTAGCGGCAACAATGAGCAGTTCTTC
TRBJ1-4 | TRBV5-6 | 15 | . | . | CASSLSGHTNEKLFF | TGTGCCAGCAGCTTGAGTGGACATACAAATGAAAAACTGTTTTTT
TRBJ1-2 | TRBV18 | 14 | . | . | CASSPEGSYYGYTF | TGTGCCAGCTCACCCGAGGGTTCTTACTATGGCTACACCTTC
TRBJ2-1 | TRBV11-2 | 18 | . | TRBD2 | CASSSPARTSGRYNEQFF | TGTGCCAGCAGCTCCCCTGCCCGGACTAGCGGACGTTACAATGAGCAGTTCTTC
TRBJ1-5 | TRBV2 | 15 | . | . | CASSAITGRGQPQHF | TGTGCCAGCAGTGCCATAACAGGGAGGGGTCAGCCCCAGCATTTT
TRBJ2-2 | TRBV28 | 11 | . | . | CASSPFNELFF | TGTGCCAGCAGTCCCTTTAATGAGCTGTTTTTT
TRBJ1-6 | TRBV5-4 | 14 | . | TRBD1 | CASGRTGDNSPLHF | TGTGCCAGCGGAAGGACAGGCGATAATTCACCCCTCCACTTT
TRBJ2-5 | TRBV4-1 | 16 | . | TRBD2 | CASSRLPGTSVETQYF | TGCGCCAGCAGCCGGTTACCCGGGACTAGCGTTGAGACCCAGTACTTC
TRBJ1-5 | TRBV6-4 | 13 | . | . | CASATGFGQPQHF | TGTGCCAGCGCCACAGGGTTCGGTCAGCCCCAGCATTTT
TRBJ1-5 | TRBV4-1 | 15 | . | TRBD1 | CASSQDGTGFQPQHF | TGCGCCAGCAGCCAAGATGGGACAGGGTTTCAGCCCCAGCATTTT
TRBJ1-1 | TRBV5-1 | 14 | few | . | CASSLGQSNTEAFF | TGCGCCAGCAGCTTGGGACAATCGAACACTGAAGCTTTCTTT
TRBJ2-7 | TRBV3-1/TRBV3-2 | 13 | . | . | CASSQSGAYEQYF | TGTGCCAGCAGCCAGTCCGGGGCCTACGAGCAGTACTTC
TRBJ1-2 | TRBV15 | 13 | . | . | CATSRDGRRGYTF | TGTGCCACCAGCAGAGATGGAAGGAGGGGCTACACCTTC
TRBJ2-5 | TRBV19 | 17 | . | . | CASSPGLYYGIQETQYF | TGTGCCAGTAGTCCCGGGCTCTACTACGGGATTCAAGAGACCCAGTACTTC
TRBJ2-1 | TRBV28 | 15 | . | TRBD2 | CASSRAGGTYNEQFF | TGTGCCAGCAGTCGAGCGGGAGGGACCTACAATGAGCAGTTCTTC
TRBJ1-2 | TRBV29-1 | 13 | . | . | CSVEDLRTYGYTF | TGCAGCGTTGAAGATCTACGAACCTATGGCTACACCTTC
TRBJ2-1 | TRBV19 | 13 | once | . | CATRRGGNNEQFF | TGTGCCACGAGGAGGGGGGGAAACAATGAGCAGTTCTTC
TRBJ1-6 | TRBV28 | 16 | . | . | CASSFRTAHSNSPLHF | TGTGCCAGCAGTTTTCGGACAGCACATTCCAATTCACCCCTCCACTTT
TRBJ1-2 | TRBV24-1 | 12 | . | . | CATSNGNYGYTF | TGTGCCACCTCGAACGGTAACTATGGCTACACCTTC
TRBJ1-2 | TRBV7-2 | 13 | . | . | CASSPGTIYGYTF | TGTGCCAGCAGCCCAGGGACAATCTATGGCTACACCTTC
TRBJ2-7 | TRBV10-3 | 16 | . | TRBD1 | CAISEMMGQGLFEQYF | TGTGCCATCAGTGAGATGATGGGACAGGGGCTATTTGAGCAGTACTTC
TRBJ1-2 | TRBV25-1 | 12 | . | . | CASSDPGYGYTF | TGTGCCAGCAGTGACCCAGGCTATGGCTACACCTTC
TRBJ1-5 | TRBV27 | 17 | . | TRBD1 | CASSRNAGQGINQPQHF | TGTGCCAGCAGTCGCAACGCAGGACAGGGCATCAATCAGCCCCAGCATTTT